This record looks at one TCR beta chain sequence and its context. Its specificity is unknown. Per-sample assaying covered 95,000 to 100,000 TCR templates. Sequenced by immunoSEQ multiplex PCR; TCRdb stores in-frame clones only, minus some. The sample has roughly 82,000 clones, roughly 87% seen once. Germline loops: CDR1 SGHDT, CDR2 YYEEEE. The CDR3 has 16 residues. V lost 2 bases to trimming and J lost 6 bases, with 18 bases between them. The data stem from a study of siplizumab effects on memory and regulatory T cells. Findings and limits, study-wide: Unstimulated subsets contained matches for only a minor fraction of alloreactive clones. Naive versus memory phenotype went unassigned for roughly 80-96% of proliferating CD4+ or CD8+ clones. Naive T cells were seen as more diverse than memory cells and as major alloresponse contributors.

Specimen: Tregs sorted from blood. V and J are TRBV5-6 and TRBJ1-5; D unclear. The receptor was isolated from a human donor in good health. CDR3 in DNA: TGTGCCAGCAGCTTATCCGGGTCCGCCGGTCTTCAGCCCCAGCATTTT. It codes for CASSLSGSAGLQPQHF. The whole variable domain, filled in from reference TRBV5-6 and TRBJ1-5, reads DAGVTQSPTHLIKTRGQQVTLRCSPKSGHDTVSWYQQALGQGPQFIFQYYEEEERQRGNFPDRFSGHQFPNYSSELNVNALLLGDSALYLCASSLSGSAGLQPQHFGDGTRLSIL.